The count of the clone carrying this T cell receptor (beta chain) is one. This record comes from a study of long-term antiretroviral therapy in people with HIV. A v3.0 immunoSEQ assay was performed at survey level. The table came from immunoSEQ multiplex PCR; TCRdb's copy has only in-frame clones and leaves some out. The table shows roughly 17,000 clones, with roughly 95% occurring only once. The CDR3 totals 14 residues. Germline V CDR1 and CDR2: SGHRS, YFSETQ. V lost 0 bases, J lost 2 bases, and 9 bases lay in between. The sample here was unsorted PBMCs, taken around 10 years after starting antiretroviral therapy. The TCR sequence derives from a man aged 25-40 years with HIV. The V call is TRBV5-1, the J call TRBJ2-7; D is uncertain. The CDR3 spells CASSLGLDAYEQYF. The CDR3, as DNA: TGCGCCAGCAGCTTGGGGCTTGACGCCTACGAGCAGTACTTC.